Listed here are 22 T cell receptor beta chains from one sample, sequenced in a study of molecular identifiers for immune sequencing clone quantification. Via MiXCR, TCRdb re-called the PCR reads, giving one row per CDR3 protein. Of 40,000 or so distinct CDR3 sequences listed, 19% are singletons. Source material: naive CD8+ T cells from blood, with Jurkat cell RNA spiked in. Subset noted: FACS-sorted CD8+CD4-CCR7+CD45RA+ naive T cells. Every receptor here comes from a human donor in good health. Some libraries in this study had Jurkat cell RNA spiked in.

This clonotype came up many times. This chain links TRBV29-1 with TRBJ2-2; 7 positions match TRBD1. In germline, CDR1 is SQVTM, CDR2 ANQGSEA. The CDR3 runs 15 residues. V shed 2 bases and J 0 bases; nucleotides not matched to a gene: 3. The CDR3 nucleotides are TGCAGCGTTGAACTGGGACAGACGAACACCGGGGAGCTGTTTTTT. Its protein is CSVELGQTNTGELFF.

In its sample, this clonotype was seen many times. Here the CDR3 reads CASSQGGAYGTDTQYF. Here the CDR3 DNA reads TGTGCCAGCAGCCAAGGCGGGGCGTATGGCACAGATACGCAGTATTTT. The genes are TRBV3-1 and TRBJ2-3, with a tentative D call TRBD2 (6 bases). The CDR3 covers 16 residues. V lost 1 base to trimming and J lost 1 base, with 12 bases between them. Germline CDR1 reads LGHDT; CDR2 reads YNNKEL (reference sequence).

This clonotype appeared many times. The chain couples TRBV7-2 to TRBJ2-7; D may correspond to TRBD1 or TRBD2 (5 bases each). Germline V CDR1 and CDR2: SGHTA, FQGNSA. The V and J ends lost 8 bases and 1 base respectively, with 12 bases between them. The CDR3 spans 13 residues. The CDR3 protein is CASGPWGSYEQYF. CDR3 nucleotides: TGTGCCAGCGGACCCTGGGGGTCCTACGAGCAGTACTTC.

This clonotype was seen at least ten times. V usage is TRBV7-3 and J usage is TRBJ2-3; 13 bases align to TRBD2. Unmatched junction bases numbered 7, after V lost 4 bases and J lost 6 bases. This CDR3 region has 16 residues. Germline V gene data show CDR1 as SGHTA and CDR2 as FQGTGA. The CDR3 sequence is CASSSEGTSGMDTQYF. The DNA for the CDR3 is TGTGCCAGCAGCTCAGAGGGGACTAGCGGGATGGATACGCAGTATTTT.

In this sample, this clonotype turned up many times. The genes are TRBV6-5 and TRBJ1-1; D may be TRBD1 (6 bases). This CDR3 is built from 15 residues. Germline-derived CDR1 and CDR2 are MNHEY and SVGAGI. Between the trimmed V and J ends, which lost 0 bases and 1 base, there was a span of 9 bases. The CDR3 sequence: CASSYSWTANTEAFF. CDR3 sequence (DNA): TGTGCCAGCAGTTACTCCTGGACAGCGAACACTGAAGCTTTCTTT.

This clonotype showed up many times. The rearrangement uses TRBV6-5 and TRBJ1-5; D remains unclear. The CDR3 contains 14 residues. Trimming took off 2 bases at V and 3 bases at J, with 8 bases between the two ends. Germline V CDR1 and CDR2: MNHEY, SVGAGI. The CDR3 here is CASSYGGLNQPQHF. The CDR3 bases are TGTGCCAGCAGTTACGGAGGGCTCAATCAGCCCCAGCATTTT.

This clonotype was counted many times. The rearrangement links TRBV11-1 to TRBJ2-7; weak D call: TRBD1 (6 bases). The CDR3 spans 14 residues. V lost 5 bases, J lost 6 bases, and 17 bases lay in between. Germline loops: CDR1 SGHAT, CDR2 FQDESV (reference sequence). CDR3 sequence (DNA): TGTGCCAGCAGCCCAAATACAGGGTTCAGCGAGCAGTACTTC. As protein: CASSPNTGFSEQYF.

The chain uses TRBV5-6 and TRBJ2-7, with D hard to call. Trimming shortened V by 4 bases and J by 4 bases, and 18 bases separated the two germline ends. The germline gives CDR1 SGHDT, CDR2 YYEEEE. CDR3 length: 15 residues. CDR3 sequence: CASSQLSTPTYEQYF. The CDR3 DNA reads as TGTGCCAGCAGCCAACTCTCGACTCCTACTTACGAGCAGTACTTC.

This clonotype occurred many times. This sequence joins TRBV4-1 and TRBJ2-4, with TRBD2 as a possible D gene (5 bases). The CDR3 sequence is 16 residues long. Germline loops: CDR1 MGHRA, CDR2 YSYEKL. Trimming shortened V by 0 bases and J by 0 bases, and 9 bases separated the two germline ends. The CDR3 reads CASSQEPSLAKNIQYF. CDR3 bases: TGCGCCAGCAGCCAAGAACCTAGCCTAGCCAAAAACATTCAGTACTTC.

In this sample, this clonotype turned up a few times. This may stem from a read error, because a much larger clone lies one nucleotide away. The chain couples TRBV29-1 to TRBJ2-2; D may be TRBD2 (6 bases). This CDR3 contains 15 residues. From germline, CDR1 is SQVTM and CDR2 ANQGSEA. The CDR3 sequence: CGVDLGGTNTGELFF. The CDR3 DNA follows: TGCGGCGTTGATCTCGGCGGGACGAACACCGGGGAGCTGTTTTTT.

This clonotype came up many times. The chain couples TRBV9 to TRBJ1-1; D may be TRBD1 (6 bases). V lost 5 bases and J lost 5, with 19 bases in between. Germline CDR1 reads SGDLS; CDR2 reads YYNGEE. The CDR3 is 15 residues long. The CDR3, as DNA: TGTGCCAGCAGATTAGACGAGGGGGGTACGACTGAAGCTTTCTTT. This gives the protein CASRLDEGGTTEAFF.

This clonotype came up many times. This chain links TRBV12-3 or TRBV12-4 with TRBJ2-1; D possibly uses TRBD1 or TRBD2 (5 bases each). The V end lost 1 base, the J end lost 5 bases, and 9 bases lay between the germline ends. There are 14 residues in the CDR3. The CDR3 sequence is CASSLGLGDNEQFF. CDR3 DNA sequence: TGTGCCAGCAGTTTAGGCCTGGGGGACAATGAGCAGTTCTTC.

At least ten counts were recorded for this clonotype. This rearrangement joins TRBV28 to TRBJ1-3; a possible D gene is TRBD1 (5 bases). The V gene's germline CDR1 is MDHEN and CDR2 SYDVKM. This CDR3 region has 15 residues. V dropped 11 bases and J dropped 0 bases, with 17 bases sitting between them. DNA for the CDR3: TGTGCCGTGAGCGGGACGGCTAGCTCTGGAAACACCATATATTTT. Its translation is CAVSGTASSGNTIYF.

This clonotype showed up many times. V gene TRBV5-5 combines with J gene TRBJ1-2; 7 nucleotides match TRBD1. Trimming took 3 bases from V and 4 from J; bases not matched to a gene: 12. Germline assignment: CDR1 SGHKS and CDR2 YYEKEE (reference sequence). The CDR3 is 16 residues long. The CDR3 region has the DNA TGTGCCAGCAGCTCGCCCCTCCGACAGGGAGGCTATGGCTACACCTTC. Amino acid sequence: CASSSPLRQGGYGYTF.

The CDR3 DNA reads as TGTGCCAGCACCCCGATAGCGGGGGGGATAGGAGAGCAGTACTTC. Its translation: CASTPIAGGIGEQYF. V usage is TRBV7-9 and J usage is TRBJ2-7, with 11 bases lining up with TRBD2. With 7 bases clipped from V and 7 bases from J, the junction kept 12 bases outside the gene matches. The CDR3 is 15 residues long. CDR1 is SEHNR, CDR2 FQNEAQ, per germline (reference sequence).

This clonotype was observed at least ten times. The rearrangement uses TRBV5-6 and TRBJ2-2; D is uncertain. Germline values: CDR1 SGHDT, CDR2 YYEEEE. V was pared by 0 bases and J by 1 base, with 4 bases between. The CDR3 is made up of 14 amino acids. DNA for the CDR3: TGTGCCAGCAGCTTGGCAAGGAACACCGGGGAGCTGTTTTTT. Protein product: CASSLARNTGELFF.

Comment on this clonotype: Being one base from a much bigger clone, this may be a read error. The chain links TRBV27 to TRBJ2-1; the D is unclear. Per germline, CDR1 MNHEY and CDR2 SMNVEV (reference sequence). The CDR3 covers 13 residues. DNA of the CDR3: TGTGCCAGCAGTTCGACCTACTACAATGAGCAGTCCTTC. Translated, it gives CASSSTYYNEQSF.

This clonotype was recorded at least ten times. The gene calls are TRBV6-6 and TRBJ2-5; TRBD2 matches at 7 bases. The ends lost 4 bases at V and 3 bases at J; junction bases unmatched: 5. This CDR3 comprises 14 residues. Per germline, CDR1 MNHNY and CDR2 SVGAGI (reference sequence). CDR3 nucleotides: TGTGCCAGCAGTTCTGGGGGGGGGAAAGAGACCCAGTACTTC. It encodes CASSSGGGKETQYF.

A remark on this clonotype: This may be a read error: a much more frequent sequence differs by one nucleotide. The chain recombines TRBV30 with TRBJ2-7; tentatively, D is TRBD2 (5 bases). From germline, CDR1 is GTSNPN and CDR2 SVGIG (reference sequence). CDR3 length equals 11 residues. The CDR3 region has the DNA TGTGCCTGGAGTTGGGGAGACGAGCAGTGCTTC. Encoded protein: CAWSWGDEQCF.

The table lists this clonotype with many counts. The gene calls are TRBV10-1 and TRBJ1-5; D uncertain. Trimming pared 2 bases from V and 4 bases from J, leaving 9 bases between. Germline CDR1 reads WNHNN; CDR2 reads SYGVQD (reference sequence). This CDR3 spans 14 amino acids. CDR3 residues: CASSEDLRNQPQHF. For the CDR3, the DNA is TGCGCCAGCAGTGAGGACCTTAGGAATCAGCCCCAGCATTTT.

In its sample, this clonotype was seen many times. V and J are TRBV3-1 and TRBJ2-7; TRBD2 agrees at 11 bases. Germline V gene data show CDR1 as LGHDT and CDR2 as YNNKEL (reference sequence). This CDR3 is 17 amino acids long. V dropped 0 bases and J dropped 2; count of bases not matched to a gene: 6. The CDR3 coding sequence is TGTGCCAGCAGCCAAGAACCACTAGCGGGAGTAACCTACGAGCAGTACTTC. Its translation is CASSQEPLAGVTYEQYF.

This clonotype was recorded at least ten times. The rearrangement links TRBV27 to TRBJ1-1, with D unresolved. Germline values: CDR1 MNHEY, CDR2 SMNVEV (reference sequence). Deletions cut 0 bases from V and 7 bases from J, with 9 bases between. CDR3 length equals 13 residues. CDR3: CASSLSWASEAFF. The DNA for the CDR3 is TGTGCCAGCAGTTTATCTTGGGCCAGTGAAGCTTTCTTT.